This note documents a single T cell receptor beta chain sequence. Its antigen remains unidentified. This CDR3 region has 14 residues. Germline CDR1 and CDR2: SGHDT and YYEEEE. V lost 3 bases and J lost 7, with 13 bases in between. This sample was included in a study of T cells in Graves' hyperthyroidism and ophthalmopathy. Study conclusions and caveats: Through a model of 13 V-J features, ophthalmopathy was separated from stable hyperthyroidism. Prediction of ophthalmopathy progression came a median 6.5 months pre-onset. Most thyroid-expanded clonotypes above 0.001 were also found in blood.

Amplification yielded TCR beta CDR3 regions, with RNA transcripts as the source. Using the HTBI primer set, a first-round RT-PCR was run on the TCR CDR3. MiXCR, applied by TCRdb to the multiplex PCR reads, yields one record per CDR3 protein. This repertoire shows some 690,000 distinct CDR3 sequences, around 15% found once; its top ten account for roughly 16%. Reasons for excluding patients were uncontrolled infection, other autoimmune disease, pregnancy or lactation. This TCR derives from a man between 50 and 59 years old with Graves' hyperthyroidism. The chain has TRBV5-6 and TRBJ1-4; D not certain. Sequenced: blood. Here the CDR3 DNA reads TGTGCCAGCAGCTCACCAACTCCCAGTGAAAAACTGTTTTTT. It encodes CASSSPTPSEKLFF.